The clone carrying this TCR beta chain was seen repeatedly, ten times or more. The antigen is unknown. The sample is drawn from a study of T cells in Graves' hyperthyroidism and ophthalmopathy. Looking at the study overall: Peripheral blood was taken when the disease was first diagnosed, before any treatment began. Study results and caveats: From stable hyperthyroidism, ophthalmopathy was separated by a 13 V-J model. Most clonotypes expanded in thyroid above 0.001 were likewise present in blood.

V shed 1 base and J shed 7 bases, with 8 bases lying between them. Per the germline V gene, CDR1 is LGHNT and CDR2 is FRNRAP. The CDR3 spans 12 residues. Amplification targeted TCR beta CDR3 regions from RNA transcripts. The primer set for the first-round RT-PCR of the TCR CDR3 was HTBI. TCRdb called the multiplex PCR reads again in MiXCR, with one record for every CDR3 protein. The table shows roughly 360,000 distinct CDR3 sequences, with roughly 14% occurring only once. Patients having uncontrolled infection, another autoimmune disease, pregnancy or lactation were not included. Sequencing was carried out using blood. This receptor was taken from a man younger than 45 with Graves' hyperthyroidism that later progressed to Graves' ophthalmopathy. The chain combines TRBV12-5 with TRBJ2-7, with D perhaps matching TRBD1 (5 bases). The CDR3 DNA is TGTGCTAGTGGTTTGGGGGGCTTGGAGCAGTACTTC. It translates to CASGLGGLEQYF.